This T cell receptor beta chain stems from a study of cytomegalovirus exposure and HLA in healthy donors. General study results and limits: The analysis excluded some indistinguishable V segments, including TRBV6-2 and TRBV6-3. Analysis was carried out at a later point, and it linked a missense DCLRE1C variant to TCR beta V- and J-gene trimming.

Germline CDR1 and CDR2: MGHRA and YSYEKL. Trimming removed 1 base at V and 0 bases at J, with 13 bases between. This CDR3 spans 17 amino acids. In the PCR, 60 Vbeta and 13 Jbeta primers were used. Sequencing used immunoSEQ multiplex PCR; TCRdb keeps in-frame clones, though not all of them. The sample has 150,000 to 200,000 clones; around 80% are singletons. Points on this clone: Its target is unknown.

The sequencing input was PBMCs. The origin of this receptor is a woman between 18 and 29 years old in good health and CMV-seropositive. V gene TRBV4-1 combines with J gene TRBJ2-1; a possible D gene is TRBD2 (7 bases). As DNA, the CDR3 is TGCGCCAGCAGCCAAGCATTTCGGGGGGCCTCCTACAATGAGCAGTTCTTC. It yields the protein CASSQAFRGASYNEQFF.